A single sample gave rise to the 24 T cell receptor beta chains below, sequenced in a study of blood T cell repertoires in COVID-19. The assay was immunoSEQ multiplex PCR, and TCRdb's table has in-frame clones only and misses some. The repertoire holds approximately 200,000 clones, with 85% to 90% as singletons. Sequencing input: PBMCs or T cells enriched from blood (not recorded which). The receptors were sampled from a woman aged 40 to 55 with acute COVID-19.

J is TRBJ2-1 and V is TRBV6-6; possible D gene TRBD1, 5 bases. Germline V gene data show CDR1 as MNHNY and CDR2 as SVGAGI (reference sequence). Between the trimmed V and J ends, which lost 6 bases and 9 bases, there was a span of 15 bases. The length of the CDR3 is 13 residues. CDR3 residues: CASSADLGAEQFF. In DNA form, the CDR3 reads TGTGCCAGCAGCGCAGACCTAGGGGCTGAGCAGTTCTTC.

The gene calls are TRBV14 and TRBJ2-7; 9 nucleotides line up with TRBD2. Germline assignment: CDR1 SGHDN and CDR2 FVKESK. J was trimmed by 1 base and V by 10 bases; bases with no gene match: 14. This CDR3 contains 16 residues. The CDR3 region is CAIVRREGRASYEQYF. CDR3 bases: TGTGCCATCGTGAGGCGGGAGGGCCGGGCTTCCTACGAGCAGTACTTC.

The genes are TRBV5-6 and TRBJ1-2, with D possibly TRBD1 on 5 matching bases. CDR3 size: 13 residues. Germline V gene data show CDR1 as SGHDT and CDR2 as YYEEEE. V was clipped by 5 bases and J by 6 bases, with 14 bases between them. CDR3 sequence reads: CASRPAQGNGYTF. The CDR3 DNA follows: TGTGCCAGCAGGCCGGCGCAGGGTAATGGCTACACCTTC.

This rearrangement joins TRBV14 to TRBJ2-7; 7 nucleotides match TRBD1. CDR3 size: 14 residues. Trimming cost V 4 bases and J 2 bases; bases outside gene matches: 5. The germline V gene encodes CDR1 SGHDN and CDR2 FVKESK. CDR3 in amino acids: CASSLRQGAYEQYF. Written as DNA, the CDR3 is TGTGCCAGCAGCCTTAGACAGGGAGCCTACGAGCAGTACTTC.

The chain is built from TRBV4-1 and TRBJ2-3; D might be TRBD2 (5 bases). The CDR3 runs 15 residues. V lost 1 base and J lost 4, with 12 bases in between. Germline CDR1 and CDR2: MGHRA and YSYEKL. CDR3 in DNA: TGCGCCAGCAGCCAAGCACGGACTGGGGCAGATACGCAGTATTTT. Amino acid sequence: CASSQARTGADTQYF.

The chain uses TRBV30 and TRBJ1-2; a possible D gene is TRBD1 (5 bases). Per the germline V gene, CDR1 is GTSNPN and CDR2 is SVGIG (reference sequence). The CDR3 consists of 15 residues. Trimming left V 3 bases short and J 6 bases short, with 20 bases between. In DNA form, the CDR3 reads TGTGCCTGGAGAGATCCTCTTCCGGGGGTGAATGGCTACACCTTC. The encoded protein is CAWRDPLPGVNGYTF.

This chain joins TRBV2 and TRBJ2-7; TRBD1 agrees at 8 bases. Trimming cost V 6 bases and J 3 bases; bases outside gene matches: 4. Looked up from germline, CDR1 is SNHLY and CDR2 is FYNNEI. This CDR3 has 13 residues. The CDR3 DNA follows: TGTGCCAGCAGCCGAACAGGGGGCTACGAGCAGTACTTC. It codes for CASSRTGGYEQYF.

The rearrangement uses TRBV25-1 and TRBJ2-7; 10 nucleotides line up with TRBD1. The germline gives CDR1 MGHDK, CDR2 SYGVNS. The length of the CDR3 is 13 residues. V lost 7 bases to trimming and J lost 2 bases; unmatched junction nucleotides: 2. CDR3 in amino acids: CASTGQGAYEQYF. Here the CDR3 DNA reads TGTGCCAGCACAGGACAGGGGGCCTACGAGCAGTACTTC.

The chain is built from TRBV10-3 and TRBJ1-1; the D gene is possibly TRBD1 (5 bases). The V end was cut by 1 base, the J end by 4 bases, with 16 bases between. Germline loops: CDR1 ENHRY, CDR2 SYGVKD. The CDR3 is 16 residues long. The CDR3 sequence: CAISEFGWIGGTEAFF. DNA of the CDR3: TGTGCCATCAGTGAGTTCGGTTGGATCGGGGGCACTGAAGCTTTCTTT.

The rearrangement links TRBV18 to TRBJ2-5, with TRBD1 matching 8 bases. Germline trimming cut 3 bases from V and 4 bases from J; bases unmatched to any gene: 7. CDR1 is KGHSH and CDR2 is LQKENI in the germline V gene. This CDR3 is built from 15 residues. DNA for the CDR3: TGTGCCAGCTCACCCGGTCAGGGGGCATCAGAGACCCAGTACTTC. It is translated as CASSPGQGASETQYF.

The gene calls are TRBV27 and TRBJ2-7; TRBD2 might be the D (5 bases). The V and J ends lost 1 base and 5 bases respectively, with 9 bases between them. Per germline, CDR1 MNHEY and CDR2 SMNVEV (reference sequence). The CDR3 loop spans 13 amino acids. CDR3 region: CASSLYGVHEQYF. The CDR3 bases are TGTGCCAGCAGTTTATACGGGGTCCACGAGCAGTACTTC.

The rearrangement uses TRBV2 and TRBJ2-2; 9 bases line up with TRBD1. Germline V gene sequence: CDR1 SNHLY, CDR2 FYNNEI. J gave up 1 base and V 8 bases, and 5 bases lay outside the gene matches. This CDR3 is 15 amino acids long. CDR3 DNA sequence: TGTGCCAGCCTTTCGGGACAGGGGAACACCGGGGAGCTGTTTTTT. Translating gives CASLSGQGNTGELFF.

The chain combines TRBV18 with TRBJ2-7; possible D gene TRBD1, 6 bases. This CDR3 region has 13 residues. CDR1 is KGHSH and CDR2 is LQKENI in the germline V gene. Trimming left V 6 bases short and J 3 bases short, with 12 bases between. This CDR3 reads CASSPTGLYEQYF. CDR3 bases: TGTGCCAGCTCGCCCACAGGGCTCTACGAGCAGTACTTC.

V is TRBV7-9 and J is TRBJ1-2; D call uncertain. V was shortened by 5 bases and J by 6 bases, with 16 bases between the two germline ends. Germline CDR1 and CDR2: SEHNR and FQNEAQ (reference sequence). There are 14 residues in the CDR3. CDR3 amino acids: CASSPPRDINGYTF. CDR3 nucleotides: TGTGCCAGCAGCCCGCCGAGAGACATTAATGGCTACACCTTC.

This sequence joins TRBV11-2 and TRBJ2-3; 7 nucleotides align to TRBD1. Germline V gene data show CDR1 as SGHAT and CDR2 as FQNNGV. J lost 4 bases, V lost 4 bases, and 8 bases had no gene match. The CDR3 spans 15 residues. This CDR3 reads CASSSYRGRADTQYF. Written as DNA, the CDR3 is TGTGCCAGCAGCTCCTACAGGGGACGGGCAGATACGCAGTATTTT.

The V and J genes are TRBV29-1 and TRBJ2-1, with 9 positions matching TRBD2. Germline V lookup: CDR1 SQVTM, CDR2 ANQGSEA. The trim removed 1 base at V and 3 bases at J, leaving 4 bases unmatched. CDR3 length: 15 amino acids. CDR3 in amino acids: CSVEGLAGVYNEQFF. Written as DNA, the CDR3 is TGCAGCGTTGAAGGCTTAGCGGGAGTCTACAATGAGCAGTTCTTC.

The gene calls are TRBV5-1 and TRBJ2-3, with D tentatively TRBD1 (6 bases). Trimming took off 4 bases at V and 3 bases at J, with 15 bases between the two ends. The CDR3 is 15 amino acids. Germline lookup yields CDR1 SGHRS and CDR2 YFSETQ. CDR3 sequence: CASSRETGRTDTQYF. The DNA of the CDR3 is TGCGCCAGCAGCCGAGAGACAGGCAGGACAGATACGCAGTATTTT.

CDR3 DNA sequence: TGTGCCAGCAGCCGTCGTCAGGGCTTCTACTATGGCTACACCTTC. Its translation is CASSRRQGFYYGYTF. V gene TRBV16 combines with J gene TRBJ1-2, with a weak D call TRBD1 (5 bases). The germline V gene has CDR1 KGHSY and CDR2 FQNENV. V dropped 4 bases and J dropped 3 bases, with 15 bases sitting between them. The CDR3 is 15 residues long.

The gene calls are TRBV9 and TRBJ1-5; D uncertain. Deletions cut 2 bases from V and 0 bases from J, with 12 bases between. Germline V gene lookup returns CDR1 SGDLS and CDR2 YYNGEE. The CDR3 is made up of 16 amino acids. CDR3 amino acids: CASSVGDRFSNQPQHF. The DNA for the CDR3 is TGTGCCAGCAGCGTTGGAGACCGGTTTAGCAATCAGCCCCAGCATTTT.

This clone has only a few counts. The chain employs TRBV28 and TRBJ1-4; 9 positions match TRBD1. V gave up 5 bases and J gave up 7 bases; unmatched junction bases: 8. This CDR3 comprises 15 residues. Germline V CDR1 and CDR2: MDHEN, SYDVKM. The CDR3 DNA follows: TGTGCCAGCAGTCCCACCGGGACAGGGACTGAAAAACTGTTTTTT. Its translation is CASSPTGTGTEKLFF. The full variable domain, with the rest looked up from reference TRBV28 and TRBJ1-4, is DVKVTQSSRYLVKRTGEKVFLECVQDMDHENMFWYRQDPGLGLRLIYFSYDVKMKEKGDIPEGYSVSREKKERFSLILESASTNQTSMYLCASSPTGTGTEKLFFGSGTQLSVL.

The chain carries TRBV18 and TRBJ1-2, with D possibly TRBD1 on 6 matching bases. The V gene's germline CDR1 is KGHSH and CDR2 LQKENI. The V end lost 1 base, the J end lost 6 bases, and 15 bases lay between the germline ends. The CDR3 runs to 15 residues. The CDR3 coding sequence is TGTGCCAGCTCACCACTAGAACAGGGATTCCATGGCTACACCTTC. Its protein product is CASSPLEQGFHGYTF.

The gene calls are TRBV6-5 and TRBJ2-1, with TRBD2 matching over 7 bases. Germline CDR1 MNHEY, CDR2 SVGAGI. The CDR3 covers 14 residues. The ends lost 6 bases at V and 5 bases at J; junction bases unmatched: 7. Written as DNA, the CDR3 is TGTGCCAGCAGCGCTAGCGGACGACACAATGAGCAGTTCTTC. This translates into CASSASGRHNEQFF.

The chain links TRBV10-3 to TRBJ2-7, with 9 bases fitting TRBD1. The germline V gene has CDR1 ENHRY and CDR2 SYGVKD. V shed 2 bases and J 6 bases; nucleotides not matched to a gene: 5. The CDR3 is made up of 14 amino acids. The CDR3 reads CAISERDRASEQYF. Here the CDR3 DNA reads TGTGCCATCAGTGAGAGGGACAGGGCCTCCGAGCAGTACTTC.

Note on this clone: Different DNA sequences within this sample yield the same CDR3. The chain links TRBV19 to TRBJ1-5; 7 bases match TRBD1. V was pared by 4 bases and J by 2 bases, with 2 bases of the junction left unmatched. Germline CDR1 reads LNHDA; CDR2 reads SQIVND (reference sequence). The CDR3 covers 14 residues. The CDR3 region is CASSTTGGNQPQHF. CDR3 coding DNA: TGTGCCAGTAGTACTACAGGGGGCAATCAGCCCCAGCATTTT.